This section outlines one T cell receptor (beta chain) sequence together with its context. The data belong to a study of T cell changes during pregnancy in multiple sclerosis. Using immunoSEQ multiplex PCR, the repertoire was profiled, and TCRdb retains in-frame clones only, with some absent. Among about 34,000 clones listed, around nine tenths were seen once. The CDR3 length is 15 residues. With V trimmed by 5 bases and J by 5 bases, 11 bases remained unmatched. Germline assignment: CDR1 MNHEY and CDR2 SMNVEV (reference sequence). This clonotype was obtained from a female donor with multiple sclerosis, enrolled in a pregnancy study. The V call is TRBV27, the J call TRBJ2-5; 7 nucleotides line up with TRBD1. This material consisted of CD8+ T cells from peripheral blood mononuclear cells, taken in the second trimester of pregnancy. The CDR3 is CASSATGVNFETQYF. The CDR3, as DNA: TGTGCCAGCAGTGCTACAGGGGTGAATTTTGAGACCCAGTACTTC.